There are a few counts of the clone carrying this T cell receptor (beta chain). Its antigen is still unknown. Germline V gene data show CDR1 as SGHRS and CDR2 as YFSETQ. CDR3 length: 16 residues. The V end was cut by 6 bases, the J end by 2 bases, with 21 bases between. The TCRbeta library incorporated unique molecular identifiers. Via MiXCR, TCRdb re-called the PCR reads, giving one row per CDR3 protein. This sample has 600,000 to 800,000 distinct CDR3 sequences; roughly 13% occur once, and the top ten carry 0.65% to 0.9%. The sample is drawn from a study of T-cell reconstitution after alpha-beta-depleted transplantation in children. Study-wide results and caveats: Where alpha-beta T cells came from about two months after transplant was reportedly several hundred expanded graft clones. T-cell numbers and diversity, one year after transplant, stemmed largely from T cells that were newly produced.

The source of this sequence is a girl aged 2-15 years with congenital amegakaryocytic thrombocytopenia, due to receive a stem cell transplant. This material consisted of PBMCs, taken before TCRalphabeta/CD19-depleted stem cell transplant. The chain recombines TRBV5-1 with TRBJ2-7; a weak D match, TRBD1 (6 bases). In DNA, the CDR3 is TGCGCCAGCACCAATAACCCCGACAGGCCAACCTACGAGCAGTACTTC. It translates to CASTNNPDRPTYEQYF.